This T cell receptor (beta chain) was identified during a study of blood T cells in healthy people across ages (dated by TCRdb to the mid-2010s). Describing the broader study: In model experiments, template switching captured roughly one uniquely barcoded TCR beta cDNA molecule for every two T cells. The study measured age-related changes in TCR beta repertoire diversity using deep sequencing normalized with unique cDNA molecular identifiers. Four age groups were formed from the donors: young (average approximately 16 years), middle-aged (roughly 38), aged (under 70) and long-lived (less than 85). To avoid experimental bias, donors of different ages were spread randomly across the sequencing lanes. For two donors (one aged 18 to 30 and one aged 80 or older), the study analyzed two additional independent replicas of 1 million unique cDNA reads from the same blood draw. The study at large found these results: The long-lived group showed more naive CD4+ T cells, fewer expanded clones and increased TCR diversity than the aged group, suggesting age selection. Because the CMV infection status of the donors was unknown, age-related changes in expanded clonotypes may potentially have been confounded. As age increased, observed TCR beta diversity per million T cells dropped in a roughly linear way, and a significant reduction was already evident by age around 41. Total diversity estimates from one million sequenced T cells were considered lower bounds and underestimates. A strong correlation was found between observed TCR beta diversity and the percentage of naive T cells measured by flow cytometry. Conclusive comparison of naive and antigen-experienced compartments was prevented by the profiling of bulk unsorted PBMCs.

The donors were a few dozen Caucasian individuals from Russia, aged roughly 6 to 90 years, who were systemically healthy. Around 9.9 milliliters of peripheral blood were collected from each donor into EDTA-treated Vacutainer tubes. Ficoll-Paque density-gradient centrifugation was used to isolate PBMCs, with at least 6.5 million per sample. Total RNA was extracted from PBMCs with Trizol reagent, with at least 6 micrograms obtained per sample. For every donor, flow cytometry on a PBMC aliquot measured the percentage of naive CD45RAhigh/CD27high T cells. This clonotype came up a few times. Its antigen is currently not known. Base qualities are not at hand, and no much larger clone is one base apart. Library preparation was by 5' RACE. The second PCR ran for about 6 to 12 cycles and used a J-beta primer mix along with a sample-barcoded 5' primer. A template-switch 5' adaptor carrying 12 random nucleotides introduced a unique molecular identifier onto each TCR beta cDNA molecule. Each sample yielded at least 2.5 million CDR3-containing paired-end reads. All of the RNA was converted into first-strand cDNA using the Mint cDNA synthesis kit, with a TRBC-specific oligonucleotide serving as the primer. All cDNA was treated with uracil-DNA glycosylase and then went through a first 18-cycle PCR with the universal primers M1SS and BC2_uni_R. The authors' pipeline ran thus. For normalization, 1 million high-quality reads were randomly selected from each sample, with every read carrying a distinct molecular identifier. Instead of being binned into consensus sequences, reads with shared molecular identifiers were discarded. MiTCR, with a Q25 quality threshold and the strictest error-elimination algorithm, was used for CDR3 identification, clonotype clustering and error correction. A nonparametric unseen species model using Euler transformation provided a lower-bound estimate of total TCR beta diversity. TCRdb reprocessing: public reads trimmed at Q25 with fastp, clones called with MiXCR, in-frame beta chains kept. Rows matching on CDR3 protein sequence are summarized as one entry with the most common DNA and genes. TCRdb assigned the V and J calls; the authors' analysis was not used. Counted in this sample were some 1,800,000 distinct CDR3 sequences; around 40% of them appeared once. The ten largest make up under 30% of the sample.

This receptor was taken from a human donor in good health. The specimen sequenced was blood.

The nucleotide sequence reads as follows: TGCAGCGCCCGACAGGGGCACACAGATACGCAGTATTTT. This translates into CSARQGHTDTQYF. The rearrangement combines TRBV29-1 with TRBJ2-3, with 8 bases matching TRBD1. V lost 7 bases and J lost 2 bases, and the count of bases not matched to a germline gene is 5. CDR1 and CDR2, looked up from the germline V gene, are SQVTM and ANQGSEA. The CDR3 numbers 13 residues from cysteine through phenylalanine. Only the CDR3 DNA stays, 39 bases, in frame from base 1.